This is a list of T cell receptor beta chains from one sample in a study of T-cell reconstitution after alpha-beta-depleted transplantation in children. One entry per CDR3 protein, called by TCRdb with MiXCR from the PCR reads. The sample has 350,000 to 400,000 distinct CDR3 sequences, roughly 15% seen once. The specimen was PBMCs, collected from the stem cell graft. The receptors here all came from a human donor who donated a stem cell graft to a child with Fanconi anemia. The conserved cysteine and the conserved F or W are not part of the CDR3 here.

V	CDR3
TRBV4-3	ASSQQGQGAHEQY
TRBV12-3/TRBV12-4	ASTSLGGQGAHTEAF
TRBV19	ASKGVGGAEAF
TRBV5-1	ASSFETGTLGTDTQY
TRBV10-3	ATLTGTGRSGANVLT
TRBV2	ASSGELEQPQH
TRBV7-3	ASSRGGVATSGTGELF
TRBV6-1	ASSISGGVVTGELF
TRBV3-1	ASRPWREGITGELF
TRBV27	ASNFLRGGADTQY
TRBV7-7	ASSPTGISETQY
TRBV10-3	ATSLDGGSGNTIY
TRBV4-2	ASSQAPMNTEAF
TRBV29-1	SVTGQYNQPQH
TRBV15	ATAGGLAGRADTQY
TRBV16	ASSQFYLCHPYNEQF
TRBV20-1	SARVDQATGRDEQF
TRBV12-3/TRBV12-4	ASSPERYEQY
TRBV12-3/TRBV12-4	ASSKGIEKLF
TRBV5-1	ASSPDGTGENTQY
TRBV30	AWSYGDEQF
TRBV20-1	SASLLPEEAF
TRBV4-3	ASSQEQGLVQPQH
TRBV19	ASSMNRNPNSPLH
TRBV28	ASRLTPPNYGYT
TRBV19	ASSTGGGSYGYT
TRBV4-3	ASSQDSRGTNTGELF
TRBV28	ASNFQEGAKAF
TRBV6-2/TRBV6-3	ASSATSGGPYEQY
TRBV3-1	ASSQVGGGVQY
TRBV4-3	ASSPRGAGYTEAF
TRBV15	ATSMDRLLTDTQY
TRBV28	ASSYRGKDQETQY
TRBV29-1	SVAGRGNTEAF
TRBV5-6	ASSFGGGQVLNTEAF
TRBV18	ASSMTGGNTEAF
TRBV5-1	ASSLLGGPVDTQY
TRBV7-8	ASSPFEGVETQY
TRBV4-2	ASSRTGDHSPLH
TRBV15	ATAGGSRETQY
TRBV10-3	AISGRDSANEQF
TRBV4-3	ASSRSAGLGRTDTQY
TRBV6-2/TRBV6-3	ASSWQENTEAF
TRBV7-2	ASSSPLSGVETQY
TRBV7-2	ASSAGQFKETQY
TRBV24-1	ATSAPGLAGGYEQF
TRBV5-8	ASSSGVGVSQPQH
TRBV24-1	ATSDPGQGLLVEQF
TRBV12-3/TRBV12-4	ASGGDSGANVLT
TRBV12-3/TRBV12-4	ASSRGLAGVVEQF
TRBV12-3/TRBV12-4	ASSPGTEGGYT
TRBV7-8	ASSWDSNTGELF
TRBV14	ASSPRQAHKNIQY
TRBV20-1	SASKLAGGVDTQY
TRBV28	ASRFATEYHSNQPQH
TRBV11-2	ASSPRPAEKLF
TRBV29-1	SASGGPVSTDTQY
TRBV6-5	ASSYRGGNEKLF
TRBV30	AWRVNTEAF
TRBV12-3/TRBV12-4	ASSLSGAGNQPQH